Detailed here is one T cell receptor (beta chain). The antigen is unknown. A single base separates this from a much larger clone, so it may be a read error. Study findings and constraints: Tumor Tregs overlapped most with tumor, then blood, naive CD4+ cells.

After constant-region reverse-primer amplification, full-length variable regions underwent semi-nested PCR with Nested Universal Primer A. TCRdb re-called the 5' RACE reads through MiXCR, storing one row per CDR3 protein. The data contain over 50,000 distinct CDR3 sequences, over 20% of them singletons. Germline assignment: CDR1 MNHEY and CDR2 SVGAGI. The length of the CDR3 is 13 residues. This sequence was found in a female donor with breast cancer. The chain recombines TRBV6-5 with TRBJ1-1; D remains unclear. Sequences were obtained from tumor-infiltrating naive CD4+ T cells sorted from the breast tumor. As to subset: naive CD4+ T cells, CD4+CD45RA+CD25-. The CDR3 DNA reads TGTGCCAGCAGGCGAAACAGAGACACTGAAGCTTGCTTT. Encoded protein: CASRRNRDTEACF.